These T cell receptor beta chains were read from a single sample in a study of T cell responses to AZD1222 COVID-19 vaccine. The data were produced by immunoSEQ multiplex PCR, yet TCRdb's version contains in-frame clones alone and is incomplete. The sample lists about 34,000 clones, roughly 74% seen once, with roughly 4% in the top ten. Sequenced material: peripheral blood, taken 28 days after the second AZD1222 dose. Every receptor here comes from an adult who received the AZD1222 COVID-19 vaccine. Each CDR3 is given with its conserved first and last residue. D genes are given only for firm matches. The size of a clone is reported for some rows only, either as once, few or many, or as a class for expanded clones.

d_call: TRBD2
v_call: TRBV7-2
clone_size: .
j_call: TRBJ2-3
cdr3_aa: CASSFRWEGAGPGTQYF
cdr3_nt: TGTGCCAGCAGCTTTCGATGGGAGGGAGCAGGCCCCGGTACGCAGTATTTT

d_call: .
v_call: TRBV7-8
clone_size: .
j_call: TRBJ2-5
cdr3_aa: CASSFHETQYF
cdr3_nt: TGTGCCAGCAGCTTCCACGAGACCCAGTACTTC

d_call: .
v_call: TRBV23-1
clone_size: .
j_call: TRBJ1-1
cdr3_aa: CATLRVGPEAFF
cdr3_nt: TGCGCCACCCTTAGGGTGGGGCCTGAAGCTTTCTTT

d_call: .
v_call: TRBV6-1
clone_size: .
j_call: TRBJ2-7
cdr3_aa: CASSELQGPSSYEQYF
cdr3_nt: TGTGCCAGCAGTGAATTACAGGGACCGAGCTCCTACGAGCAGTACTTC

d_call: TRBD1
v_call: TRBV19
clone_size: .
j_call: TRBJ1-1
cdr3_aa: CASTNRGGENTEAFF
cdr3_nt: TGTGCCAGTACCAACAGGGGGGGAGAGAACACTGAAGCTTTCTTT

d_call: .
v_call: TRBV12-3/TRBV12-4
clone_size: few
j_call: TRBJ1-5
cdr3_aa: CASSFSRNQPQHF
cdr3_nt: TGTGCCAGCAGTTTTTCAAGGAATCAGCCCCAGCATTTT

d_call: .
v_call: TRBV3-1/TRBV3-2
clone_size: .
j_call: TRBJ1-3
cdr3_aa: CASSQAGNTIYF
cdr3_nt: TGTGCCAGCAGCCAAGCTGGAAACACCATATATTTT

d_call: TRBD2
v_call: TRBV6-5
clone_size: .
j_call: TRBJ2-3
cdr3_aa: CASSYSTSFSGTQYF
cdr3_nt: TGTGCCAGCAGTTACTCGACTAGCTTCTCGGGTACGCAGTATTTT

d_call: .
v_call: TRBV7-9
clone_size: .
j_call: TRBJ1-2
cdr3_aa: CASSRTNYGYTF
cdr3_nt: TGTGCCAGCAGTCGAACTAACTATGGCTACACCTTC

d_call: .
v_call: TRBV7-8
clone_size: once
j_call: TRBJ2-5
cdr3_aa: CASSFLGETQYF
cdr3_nt: TGTGCCAGCAGCTTTCTCGGGGAGACCCAGTACTTC

d_call: TRBD1
v_call: TRBV4-3
clone_size: .
j_call: TRBJ1-2
cdr3_aa: CASSQDPLTGNYGYTF
cdr3_nt: TGCGCCAGCAGCCAAGACCCTCTGACAGGGAACTATGGCTACACCTTC

d_call: .
v_call: TRBV7-2
clone_size: .
j_call: TRBJ1-4
cdr3_aa: CASSYVGGQEKLFF
cdr3_nt: TGTGCCAGCAGCTATGTTGGGGGCCAGGAAAAACTGTTTTTT

d_call: TRBD1
v_call: TRBV27
clone_size: few
j_call: TRBJ1-6
cdr3_aa: CASSAPWTGGDSPLHF
cdr3_nt: TGTGCCAGCAGTGCCCCTTGGACAGGGGGGGATTCACCCCTCCACTTT

d_call: .
v_call: TRBV5-1
clone_size: once
j_call: TRBJ2-2
cdr3_aa: CASSFTVNTGELFF
cdr3_nt: TGCGCCAGCAGCTTCACCGTAAACACCGGGGAGCTGTTTTTT

d_call: .
v_call: TRBV6-5
clone_size: .
j_call: TRBJ2-7
cdr3_aa: CASSRDGIPSYEQYF
cdr3_nt: TGTGCCAGCAGCCGGGACGGAATACCCTCCTACGAGCAGTACTTC

d_call: TRBD2
v_call: TRBV2
clone_size: once
j_call: TRBJ2-3
cdr3_aa: CASSLGGAGTDTQYF
cdr3_nt: TGTGCCAGCAGCCTCGGGGGGGCCGGGACAGATACGCAGTATTTT

d_call: .
v_call: TRBV4-1
clone_size: .
j_call: TRBJ2-1
cdr3_aa: CASSQERPNEQFF
cdr3_nt: TGCGCCAGCAGCCAGGAAAGACCCAATGAGCAGTTCTTC

d_call: .
v_call: TRBV29-1
clone_size: once
j_call: TRBJ1-1
cdr3_aa: CSVRSGTEAFF
cdr3_nt: TGCAGCGTTCGTAGCGGCACTGAAGCTTTCTTT

d_call: .
v_call: TRBV24-1
clone_size: once
j_call: TRBJ2-1
cdr3_aa: CATSDPRGPYNEQFF
cdr3_nt: TGTGCCACCAGTGACCCCCGGGGCCCTTACAATGAGCAGTTCTTC

d_call: .
v_call: TRBV18
clone_size: .
j_call: TRBJ1-5
cdr3_aa: CASSPYPTGLNQPQHF
cdr3_nt: TGTGCCAGCTCACCATACCCGACAGGCCTCAATCAGCCCCAGCATTTT